Listed here is a single T cell receptor beta chain. Sequencing used immunoSEQ multiplex PCR; TCRdb keeps in-frame clones, though not all of them. The data contain 90,000 to 150,000 clones, around 89% of them singletons. The source of the sample is a study of cytomegalovirus exposure and HLA in healthy donors. Study-wide context: The 95 to 150 validation repertoires used a platform that matched the one used for the 550 to 800 first-cohort repertoires, as a later analysis reported.

Sequenced: PBMCs. The TCR originated in a young man in good health and CMV-seronegative.

CDR3 sequence reads: CASTIAGFSYNEQFF. The CDR3 DNA reads as TGTGCCAGTACCATCGCGGGCTTCTCCTACAATGAGCAGTTCTTC. The rearrangement joins TRBV19 to TRBJ2-1; TRBD2 might be the D (5 bases). The V end was cut by 7 bases, the J end by 0 bases, with 13 bases between. The CDR3 runs 15 residues. In germline, CDR1 is LNHDA, CDR2 SQIVND (reference sequence).